This T cell receptor (beta chain) derives from a study of cytomegalovirus exposure and HLA in healthy donors. Study-wide results and caveats: In vitro confirmation showed three CMV-associated chains to be CMV antigen specific.

Points on this clone: Antigen: not known.

Germline V CDR1 and CDR2: MGHRA, YSYEKL. This CDR3 is 16 amino acids long. With 0 bases removed from V and 6 bases from J, the gap between germline ends came to 15 bases. Vbeta (60) and Jbeta (13) primers were used in the PCR. This table comes from immunoSEQ multiplex PCR, and its TCRdb copy is limited to in-frame clones, with some not included. The table records about 200,000 clones, roughly 80% of them present only once. The chain carries TRBV4-1 and TRBJ1-5; perhaps TRBD1 as D (5 bases). The specimen sequenced was PBMCs. The TCR comes from a man aged 30-40 years in good health and CMV-seronegative. CDR3 in amino acids: CASSQDRQGMGQPQHF. The CDR3 DNA reads TGCGCCAGCAGCCAAGATCGGCAGGGAATGGGTCAGCCCCAGCATTTT.